The T cell receptor (beta chain) under discussion was sequenced for a study of blood T cell repertoires in COVID-19. Study-level information: Both acute and convalescent COVID-19 samples were obtained from the United States, Italy and Spain. T cells, B-cell-depleted T cells, or PBMCs provided the cDNA or gDNA that served as material.

In the authors' workflow: Counts of nucleated cells, estimated from reference gene primer amplification, were obtained. The method was immunoSEQ multiplex PCR; TCRdb's version includes in-frame clones alone and lacks a portion of them. V and J calls and clone size are as listed in that table; D and trimming were resolved from the DNA. The table includes about 290,000 clones, around four fifths detected once. The ends lost 2 bases at V and 8 bases at J; junction bases unmatched: 8. Germline values: CDR1 SGHTA, CDR2 FQGNSA. This CDR3 is built from 15 residues. Sequenced material: peripheral blood. The sequence derives from a woman in her 50s with active or convalescent COVID-19. The J gene is TRBJ2-1, the V gene TRBV7-2; 8 bases are shared with TRBD2. CDR3 residues: CASSLSSGSFDEQFF. The CDR3 DNA follows: TGTGCCAGCAGCTTATCCAGCGGGAGCTTCGATGAGCAGTTCTTC.